This T cell receptor (beta chain) was observed in a study of regulatory T cells in long-lasting Graves disease. Time point specified: newly diagnosed GD, antithyroid drugs for less than 3 months. PBMCs provided the RNA from which the TCR library was made. Into tubes containing EDTA, roughly 10 milliliters of peripheral blood were drawn. CDR3 length: 15 residues. The ends lost 4 bases at V and 3 bases at J; junction bases unmatched: 9. The germline V gene has CDR1 SGHDN and CDR2 FVKESK. Assembly of TCR beta libraries relied on iRepertoire HTBI primers together with Arm-PCR of CDR3 regions. TCRdb ran MiXCR on the multiplex PCR reads and lists one entry per CDR3 protein. The repertoire holds 510,000 or so distinct CDR3 sequences, about 12% seen once, with 8% to 10% in the top ten. This clonotype has ten or more counts. The sample also formed part of further work on T cells in Graves' hyperthyroidism and ophthalmopathy. That paper adds: Most expanded thyroid clonotypes above 0.001 also appeared in blood.

The chain is built from TRBV14 and TRBJ2-7, with 7 bases that match TRBD2. The starting material was peripheral blood mononuclear cells (PBMCs), obtained at new diagnosis, from a patient treated with antithyroid drugs. This sequence originates from a woman in her 30s with Graves disease. CDR3 protein: CASSRRVTGGYEQYF. In DNA form, the CDR3 reads TGTGCCAGCAGCCGCCGCGTTACGGGAGGCTACGAGCAGTACTTC.